This T cell receptor (beta chain) originates from a study of regulatory T cells in long-lasting Graves disease. Sample time point: newly diagnosed GD, antithyroid drugs for less than 3 months. Extracted PBMC RNA gave rise to the TCR library. For this clonotype: Only one base separates this from a far larger clonotype, so it likely reflects a read error.

Libraries of TCR beta came from iRepertoire HTBI primers plus Arm-PCR of CDR3 regions. TCRdb ran MiXCR on the multiplex PCR reads and lists one entry per CDR3 protein. Of more than 300,000 distinct CDR3 sequences listed, 10% to 15% were seen once; the top ten hold approximately 19%. This sample was shared with a second study, whose subject was T cells in Graves' hyperthyroidism and ophthalmopathy.

The receptor comes from a woman aged 18-30 years with Graves disease. This specimen consisted of peripheral blood mononuclear cells (PBMCs), obtained at new diagnosis, from a patient treated with antithyroid drugs.

CDR3 DNA: TGTGCCGGCAGCTTATCTGGCAGGGCCACCTACGAGCAGTACTTC. Residues: CAGSLSGRATYEQYF. The gene calls are TRBV7-3 and TRBJ2-7, with D maybe TRBD1 (5 bases). Germline V gene data show CDR1 as SGHTA and CDR2 as FQGTGA. The CDR3 loop spans 15 amino acids.